A single sample gave rise to the 22 T cell receptor beta chains below, sequenced in a study of low-dose radiotherapy and immunotherapy resistance in tumors. The time point: after trial treatment. Treatment here: LDRT plus nivolumab, ipilimumab, low-dose cyclophosphamide and aspirin (RACIN trial). Alpha and beta chains were covered, as first-strand cDNA relied on TRAV- and TRBV-specific primers. Amplification, which lasted roughly 20 PCR cycles, used a constant-region primer and V-primer adapter to amplify TCRs. TCRdb reprocessed the reads via MiXCR and lists one record per CDR3 protein. Found here are approximately 91,000 distinct CDR3 sequences, approximately 22% of them singletons; the top ten hold about 13%. The source was PBMCs, collected after low-dose radiotherapy plus immunotherapy. These receptors came from a female donor with ovarian cancer.

This clonotype was found many times. The genes are TRBV18 and TRBJ2-3, with 13 bases fitting TRBD2. Germline V gene data show CDR1 as KGHSH and CDR2 as LQKENI. CDR3 length: 18 residues. The ends lost 2 bases at V and 0 bases at J; junction bases unmatched: 5. The CDR3 is CASSPYGTSGASTDTQYF. The CDR3 DNA follows: TGTGCCAGCTCACCATACGGGACTAGCGGGGCTAGCACAGATACGCAGTATTTT.

This clonotype was counted ten times or more. The chain recombines TRBV19 with TRBJ2-1; D is perhaps TRBD2 (7 bases). The V gene lost 7 bases and the J gene lost 5 bases, with 15 bases spanning the gap. CDR3 length: 14 residues. CDR1 and CDR2 (germline): LNHDA, SQIVND (reference sequence). The CDR3 here is CASTPPGGHNEQFF. CDR3 bases: TGTGCCAGTACCCCCCCGGGGGGCCACAATGAGCAGTTCTTC.

This clonotype has a count of ten or more. The chain recombines TRBV5-6 with TRBJ1-2; no reliable D call. The CDR3 length is 19 residues. Trimming took 0 bases from V and 0 from J, leaving 21 bases between them. Germline CDR1 and CDR2: SGHDT and YYEEEE. The CDR3 sequence is CASSLGMVPVDGSNYGYTF. The CDR3 DNA reads TGTGCCAGCAGCTTGGGTATGGTTCCAGTGGATGGTTCTAACTATGGCTACACCTTC.

This clonotype appeared many times. This chain uses TRBV29-1 with TRBJ2-7, with D hard to call. Germline V CDR1 and CDR2: SQVTM, ANQGSEA. The CDR3 has 14 amino acids. V was clipped by 0 bases and J by 2 bases, with 11 bases between them. For the CDR3, the DNA is TGCAGCGTTGAAGAGTATGGCAGTACCTACGAGCAGTACTTC. This gives the protein CSVEEYGSTYEQYF.

About this clonotype: Compared with germline, one end of the junction differs, possibly owing to a read error. The chain has TRBV10-2 and TRBJ2-1, with TRBD2 identical over 10 bases. Germline CDR1 reads WSHSY; CDR2 reads SAAADI. This CDR3 is 15 amino acids long. The CDR3 sequence is CAISVGLADHNEQSF. CDR3 nucleotide sequence: TGCGCCATCAGTGTTGGACTAGCGGACCACAATGAGCAGTCCTTC.

In this sample, this clonotype turned up many times. This chain links TRBV2 with TRBJ2-5; D is perhaps TRBD2 (6 bases). This CDR3 is built from 14 residues. CDR1 is SNHLY and CDR2 is FYNNEI in the germline V gene. With 6 bases removed from V and 5 bases from J, the gap between germline ends came to 16 bases. CDR3 residues: CASRRDLGMETQYF. For the CDR3, the DNA is TGTGCCAGCAGGAGGGACTTAGGGATGGAGACCCAGTACTTC.

At least ten counts were recorded for this clonotype. The chain has TRBV14 and TRBJ2-7, with TRBD1 identical over 8 bases. V was clipped by 3 bases and J by 0 bases; unmatched bases: 7. Germline-derived CDR1 and CDR2 are SGHDN and FVKESK. There are 16 residues in the CDR3. CDR3 coding DNA: TGTGCCAGCAGCCAGAGACAGGGGTCGTTCTCCTACGAGCAGTACTTC. Amino acid sequence: CASSQRQGSFSYEQYF.

To note about this clonotype: With only one base between it and a far larger clone, this is likely a read error. The chain recombines TRBV4-3 with TRBJ2-7, with 7 bases identical to TRBD2. The CDR3 runs to 14 residues. Germline-derived CDR1 and CDR2 are LGHNA and YSLEER. Trimming at V came to 1 base and at J to 7 bases, leaving 7 bases not matched to a gene. The CDR3: CASSQASSGNEQYF. For the CDR3, the DNA is TGCGCCAGCAGCCAAGCCTCTAGCGGCAATGAGCAGTACTTC.

The table lists this clonotype with many counts. The rearrangement links TRBV20-1 to TRBJ2-7; no reliable D call. There are 13 residues in the CDR3. Germline loops: CDR1 DFQATT, CDR2 SNEGSKA (reference sequence). The V end was cut by 6 bases, the J end by 3 bases, with 15 bases between. The CDR3 loop is CSAPRPGGYEQYF. The CDR3 coding sequence is TGCAGTGCCCCGAGGCCGGGCGGCTACGAGCAGTACTTC.

This clonotype was counted at least ten times. CDR3 loop: CASSQERIYNYGYTF. The CDR3 DNA is TGTGCCAGCAGCCAAGAGAGGATTTATAACTATGGCTACACCTTC. V usage is TRBV3-1 and J usage is TRBJ1-2; D unresolved. Germline V gene data show CDR1 as LGHDT and CDR2 as YNNKEL (reference sequence). Trimming took 0 bases from V and 1 from J, leaving 9 bases between them. CDR3 length equals 15 residues. Full variable domain (rest looked up from reference TRBV3-1 and TRBJ1-2): DTAVSQTPKYLVTQMGNDKSIKCEQNLGHDTMYWYKQDSKKFLKIMFSYNNKELIINETVPNRFSPKSPDKAHLNLHINSLELGDSAVYFCASSQERIYNYGYTFGSGTRLTVV.

The chain employs TRBV6-2 or TRBV6-3 and TRBJ2-1; no firm D call. CDR1 and CDR2 from the germline V gene are MNHEY and SVGEGT. This CDR3 is 10 amino acids long. Trimming removed 2 bases from V and 10 bases from J, with 3 bases in between. CDR3 loop: CASSYGEQFF. CDR3 nucleotides: TGTGCCAGCAGTTACGGCGAGCAGTTCTTC.

This rearrangement joins TRBV19 to TRBJ1-5; 7 bases are shared with TRBD1. Germline values: CDR1 LNHDA, CDR2 SQIVND (reference sequence). Trimming cost V 5 bases and J 11 bases; bases outside gene matches: 9. The CDR3 is 13 amino acids. This chain's CDR3 is CASSVDRVRAQHF. CDR3 bases: TGTGCCAGTAGTGTCGACAGGGTTAGGGCCCAGCATTTT.

A note on this clonotype: This sequence is one base from a far larger clone and is likely a read error. The rearrangement joins TRBV24-1 to TRBJ2-3; the D gene is possibly TRBD1 (6 bases). V dropped 11 bases and J dropped 2 bases, with 19 bases sitting between them. The CDR3 consists of 15 residues. CDR1 is KGHDR, CDR2 SFDVKD, per germline. This CDR3 is CASLSSGTNTDTQYF. Written as DNA, the CDR3 is TGTGCCAGCCTGTCGTCGGGGACAAACACAGATACGCAGTATTTT.

This clonotype has at least ten counts. The J gene is TRBJ1-6, the V gene TRBV2; a possible D gene is TRBD1 (6 bases). Looked up from germline, CDR1 is SNHLY and CDR2 is FYNNEI. Trimming shortened V by 2 bases and J by 7 bases, and 9 bases separated the two germline ends. The CDR3 loop spans 14 amino acids. The CDR3 region has the DNA TGTGCCAGCAGTGAACAGGGGCGGAATTCACCCCTCCACTTT. It codes for CASSEQGRNSPLHF.

This clonotype was observed many times. The chain employs TRBV29-1 and TRBJ1-4; a possible D gene is TRBD1 (6 bases). V lost 4 bases and J lost 4, with 10 bases in between. This CDR3 is 13 amino acids long. Germline V CDR1 and CDR2: SQVTM, ANQGSEA. In DNA form, the CDR3 reads TGCAGCGTTGCTTGGACAGTTAATGAAAAACTGTTTTTT. It is translated as CSVAWTVNEKLFF.

This rearrangement joins TRBV5-1 to TRBJ2-1; 14 bases are a match to TRBD2. This CDR3 spans 15 amino acids. Germline trimming cut 4 bases from V and 9 bases from J; bases unmatched to any gene: 6. The germline V gene encodes CDR1 SGHRS and CDR2 YFSETQ. CDR3 loop: CASSPGLAGGSEQFF. The CDR3, as DNA: TGCGCCAGCAGCCCCGGACTAGCGGGGGGAAGTGAGCAGTTCTTC.

In this sample, this clonotype turned up many times. This chain joins TRBV5-4 and TRBJ2-1; 15 bases match TRBD2. Trimming at V came to 4 bases and at J to 9 bases, leaving 5 bases not matched to a gene. CDR3 length: 15 residues. The V gene's germline CDR1 is SGHNT and CDR2 YYREEE (reference sequence). CDR3: CASSGTSGGPGEQFF. The CDR3 nucleotides are TGTGCCAGCAGCGGGACTAGCGGGGGGCCGGGTGAGCAGTTCTTC.

As for this clonotype: A read error likely explains this, since a far larger clone differs by one base. The chain has TRBV6-1 and TRBJ1-3; TRBD1 matches at 10 bases. The CDR3 loop spans 16 amino acids. Germline CDR1 reads MNHNS; CDR2 reads SASEGT. The CDR3 region has the DNA TGTGCCAGCAGTCAGGGACAGGGGCACTCTGGAAAGACCATATATTTT. Protein: CASSQGQGHSGKTIYF.

This clonotype was picked up many times. V gene TRBV6-2 or TRBV6-3 combines with J gene TRBJ1-2; the D gene is possibly TRBD1 (5 bases). The CDR3 length is 16 residues. V was cut by 8 bases and J by 0 bases, with 19 bases left in between. Germline V gene data show CDR1 as MNHEY and CDR2 as SVGEGT. The CDR3, as DNA: TGTGCCAGCCAATCAGGGATTTGGGGAACTAACTATGGCTACACCTTC. Residues: CASQSGIWGTNYGYTF.

This clonotype was detected ten times or more. The chain joins TRBV10-3 to TRBJ2-7, with a possible D match to TRBD2 (5 bases). Germline V lookup: CDR1 ENHRY, CDR2 SYGVKD. This CDR3 has 14 residues. V was shortened by 7 bases and J by 1 base, with 14 bases between the two germline ends. The CDR3 loop is CAINGSPGSYEQYF. The CDR3 DNA reads TGTGCCATCAACGGGTCGCCGGGATCCTACGAGCAGTACTTC.

As concerns this clonotype: One junction end does not reproduce the germline sequence, and a read error may be involved. V usage is TRBV30 and J usage is TRBJ1-2; no definite D call. The CDR3 sequence is 13 residues long. Germline CDR1 and CDR2: GTSNPN and SVGIG (reference sequence). CDR3 bases: TGTGCCTGGAGGTATGGCCGTAACTATGGCTACATCTTC. Its protein product is CAWRYGRNYGYIF.

This clonotype showed up many times. The chain carries TRBV11-2 and TRBJ1-4, with 7 nucleotides matching TRBD1. There are 15 residues in the CDR3. V was pared by 4 bases and J by 7 bases, with 9 bases of the junction left unmatched. From germline, CDR1 is SGHAT and CDR2 FQNNGV. CDR3 nucleotides: TGTGCCAGCAGCTCGCGACAGGGTTGGGGTGAAAAACTGTTTTTT. As protein: CASSSRQGWGEKLFF.